The clone carrying this T cell receptor (beta chain) has only a few counts. Its antigen is still unknown. The CDR3 extends over 15 amino acids. In germline, CDR1 is SGHVS, CDR2 FQNEAQ. V shed 8 bases and J shed 1 base, with 16 bases lying between them. It was one heparinised blood draw, averaging around 100 mL, that each donor gave. Expressed TCRB transcripts got sequenced, as all isolated RNA was reverse transcribed. Sequencing was performed with immunoSEQ multiplex PCR; in TCRdb, only in-frame clones are kept and a portion is missing. The data show tens of thousands of clones, with 30% to 35% seen just once and over 0.35% held by the top ten. The sample is drawn from a study of beta chain features in type 1 diabetes. Study-wide points: Reduced insertions and increased deletions marked VDJ junctions in type 1 diabetes patients.

The chain uses TRBV7-8 and TRBJ2-3; D is possibly TRBD1 (5 bases). The receptor was derived from a woman under 30 in good health. Sequencing was done on a sample of stem cell memory CD4+ T cells from blood. The DNA of the CDR3 is TGTGCCAGCTCTGAAGACAGCGAAGGCACAGATACGCAGTATTTT. Translation: CASSEDSEGTDTQYF.